This T cell receptor beta chain was sequenced in a study of blood T cell repertoires in COVID-19. Study-level background: Samples representing acute and convalescent COVID-19 were sourced from the United States, Italy and Spain. Sample material is recorded as cDNA or gDNA derived from T cells, B-cell-depleted T cells, or PBMCs.

CDR3 size: 17 residues. Germline-derived CDR1 and CDR2 are SGHNT and YYREEE (reference sequence). Trimming pared 5 bases from V and 2 bases from J, leaving 23 bases between. Repertoires were generated with immunoSEQ multiplex PCR, while TCRdb's copy carries only in-frame clones and drops some. This table has over 30,000 clones, about 90% appearing once. This TCR was recovered from a man aged 70-80 years with acute or convalescent COVID-19. The chain is built from TRBV5-4 and TRBJ2-7; TRBD1 might be the D (7 bases). Sequenced input: peripheral blood. Here the CDR3 DNA reads TGTGCCAGCAGTCCGCTCCCGGGCAGGGGGGATACCTACGAGCAGTACTTC. It encodes CASSPLPGRGDTYEQYF.